Listed here is a single T cell receptor beta chain. The data are from a study of blood T cell repertoires in COVID-19. Across the whole study: Some COVID-19 samples were acute and others convalescent; all came from the United States, Italy and Spain.

The germline CDR1 and CDR2 sequences are MDHEN and SYDVKM. This CDR3 contains 15 residues. V lost 4 bases to trimming and J lost 1 base, with 10 bases between them. Repertoires were generated with immunoSEQ multiplex PCR, while TCRdb's copy carries only in-frame clones and drops some. The sample records around 370,000 clones, more than 75% being singletons. The origin of this receptor is a woman between 45 and 65 years old with COVID-19, enrolled during active disease. Source material: peripheral blood. The gene calls are TRBV28 and TRBJ2-2; D possibly corresponds to TRBD1 (5 bases). In DNA, the CDR3 is TGTGCCAGCAGTTCCGACAGTAAGAACACCGGGGAGCTGTTTTTT. Its protein product is CASSSDSKNTGELFF.